The 5 T cell receptor beta chains listed next were all sequenced from one sample in a study of neurological immune-mediated disorders. Described time point: longitudinal time-point 2. In TCRdb, the 5' RACE reads were re-called with MiXCR into one record per CDR3 protein. The profile shows about 80,000 distinct CDR3 sequences, 5.8% of them singletons. The specimen sequenced was PBMCs. The origin of the receptors is a woman in her sixties with multiple sclerosis.

This clonotype has at least ten counts. This chain connects TRBV29-1 to TRBJ2-5; the D gene is possibly TRBD1 (6 bases). The V and J ends lost 7 bases and 0 bases respectively, with 18 bases between them. The CDR3 has 15 amino acids. Germline CDR1 and CDR2: SQVTM and ANQGSEA. The CDR3 DNA is TGCAGCGGTGCTGGCCCGGGGACATACCAAGAGACCCAGTACTTC. Translation: CSGAGPGTYQETQYF.

This clonotype was found many times. V is TRBV3-1 and J is TRBJ1-5; TRBD1 agrees at 7 bases. The CDR3 extends over 15 amino acids. Germline values: CDR1 LGHDT, CDR2 YNNKEL (reference sequence). Trimming cost V 4 bases and J 2 bases; bases outside gene matches: 5. The CDR3 sequence is CASSPYGQGNQPQHF. CDR3 nucleotide sequence: TGTGCCAGCAGCCCGTACGGACAGGGCAATCAGCCCCAGCATTTT.

This clonotype was seen many times. This chain uses TRBV20-1 with TRBJ2-3, with D maybe TRBD1 (6 bases). Germline CDR1 and CDR2: DFQATT and SNEGSKA (reference sequence). The CDR3 spans 12 residues. Trimming cost V 2 bases and J 8 bases, with 11 bases left between them. CDR3 DNA: TGCAGTGCTAGACTGACAGGCGGTACGCAGTATTTT. This encodes CSARLTGGTQYF.

This clonotype was recorded many times. This chain uses TRBV20-1 with TRBJ2-7; 7 bases are a match to TRBD1. The CDR3 has 13 residues. With V trimmed by 4 bases and J by 2 bases, 5 bases remained unmatched. Germline V gives CDR1 DFQATT, CDR2 SNEGSKA (reference sequence). The CDR3 reads CSAMRQGAYEQYF. In DNA, the CDR3 is TGCAGTGCTATGCGACAGGGAGCCTACGAGCAGTACTTC.

This clonotype was detected ten times or more. The chain carries TRBV5-1 and TRBJ1-1; D call uncertain. This CDR3 contains 14 residues. Germline lookup yields CDR1 SGHRS and CDR2 YFSETQ. Trimming left V 2 bases short and J 0 bases short, with 8 bases between. The CDR3 sequence: CASSFGGMNTEAFF. As DNA, the CDR3 is TGCGCCAGCAGCTTCGGCGGGATGAACACTGAAGCTTTCTTT.